The entry below describes one T cell receptor (beta chain). This record comes from a study of shared clonotypes between healthy human individuals. Sequencing used immunoSEQ multiplex PCR; TCRdb keeps in-frame clones, though not all of them. This table holds about 1.5 million clones, approximately 96% found once. Germline-derived CDR1 and CDR2 are SQVTM and ANQGSEA. Trimming took off 7 bases at V and 6 bases at J, with 18 bases between the two ends. The CDR3 loop spans 13 amino acids. The clonotype originates from a young man in good health. J is TRBJ1-2 and V is TRBV29-1; a possible D gene is TRBD1 (5 bases). Sequenced input: naive CD4+ T cells sorted from blood. As for subset: CD45RA+ positively selected. CDR3: CSANTQGGNGYTF. CDR3 sequence (DNA): TGCAGCGCCAACACTCAGGGAGGAAATGGCTACACCTTC. The full variable domain, in which reference TRBV29-1 and TRBJ1-2 provide the parts outside the CDR3, is SAVISQKPSRDICQRGTSLTIQCQVDSQVTMMFWYRQQPGQSLTLIATANQGSEATYESGFVIDKFPISRPNLTFSTLTVSNMSPEDSSIYLCSANTQGGNGYTFGSGTRLTVV.